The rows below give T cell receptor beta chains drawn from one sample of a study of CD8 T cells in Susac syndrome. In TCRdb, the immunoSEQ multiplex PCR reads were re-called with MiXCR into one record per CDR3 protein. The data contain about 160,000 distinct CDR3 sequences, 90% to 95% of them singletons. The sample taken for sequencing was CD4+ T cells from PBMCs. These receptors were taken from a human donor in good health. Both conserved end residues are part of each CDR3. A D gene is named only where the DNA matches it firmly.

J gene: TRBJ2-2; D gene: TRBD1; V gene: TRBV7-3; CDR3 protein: CASSLGQDSGELFF
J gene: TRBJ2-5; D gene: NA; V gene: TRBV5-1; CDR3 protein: CASTQHRVEETQYF
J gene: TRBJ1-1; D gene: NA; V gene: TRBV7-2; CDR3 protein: CASSYKGGTEAFF
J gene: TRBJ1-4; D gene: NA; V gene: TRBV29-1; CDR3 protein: CGGLDDPTNEKLFF
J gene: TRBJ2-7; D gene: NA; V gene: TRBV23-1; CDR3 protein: CATHSAPLDYEQYF
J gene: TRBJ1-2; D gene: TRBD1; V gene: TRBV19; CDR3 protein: CASSMGDRGGYTF
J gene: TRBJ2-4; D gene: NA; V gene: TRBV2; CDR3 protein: CASSEGSIQYF
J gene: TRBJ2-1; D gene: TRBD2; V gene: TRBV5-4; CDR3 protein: CASSTSGGAYNEQFF
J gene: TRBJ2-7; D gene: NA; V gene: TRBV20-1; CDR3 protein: CSAESGGYEQYF
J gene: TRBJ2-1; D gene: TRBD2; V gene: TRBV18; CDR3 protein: CASSPRAVAGGNEQFF
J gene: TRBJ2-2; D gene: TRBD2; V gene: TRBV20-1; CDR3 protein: CSARDQTSGGDGELFF
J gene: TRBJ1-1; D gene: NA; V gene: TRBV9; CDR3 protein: CASSVRPGDTEAFF
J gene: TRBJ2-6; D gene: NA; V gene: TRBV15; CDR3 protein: CATSRAGTGANVLTF
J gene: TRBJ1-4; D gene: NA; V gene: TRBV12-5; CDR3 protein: CASGTGEGRIEKLFF
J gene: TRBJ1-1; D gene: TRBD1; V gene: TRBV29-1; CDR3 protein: CSVDGDRGLLSTEAFF
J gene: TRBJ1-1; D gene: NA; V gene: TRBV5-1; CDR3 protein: CASSITGPNTEAFF
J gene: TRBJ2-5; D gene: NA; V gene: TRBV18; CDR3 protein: CASSPQAQETQYF
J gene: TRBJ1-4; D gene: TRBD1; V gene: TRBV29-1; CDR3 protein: CSATGGQEKLFF